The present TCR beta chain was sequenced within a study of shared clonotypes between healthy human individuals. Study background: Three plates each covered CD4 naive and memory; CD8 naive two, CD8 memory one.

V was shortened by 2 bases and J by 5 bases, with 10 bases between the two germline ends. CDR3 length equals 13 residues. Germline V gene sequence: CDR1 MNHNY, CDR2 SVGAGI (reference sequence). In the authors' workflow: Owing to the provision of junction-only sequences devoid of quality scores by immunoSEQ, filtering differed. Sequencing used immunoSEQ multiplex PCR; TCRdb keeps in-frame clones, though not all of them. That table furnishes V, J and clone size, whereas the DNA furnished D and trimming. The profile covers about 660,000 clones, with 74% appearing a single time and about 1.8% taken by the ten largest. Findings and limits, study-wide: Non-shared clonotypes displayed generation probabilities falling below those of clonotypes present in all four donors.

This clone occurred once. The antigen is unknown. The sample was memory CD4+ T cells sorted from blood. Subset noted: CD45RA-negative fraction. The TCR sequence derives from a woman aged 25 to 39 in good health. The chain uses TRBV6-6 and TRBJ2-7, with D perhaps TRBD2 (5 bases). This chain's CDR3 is CASSYGRFHEQYF. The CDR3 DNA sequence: TGTGCCAGCAGTTACGGGAGATTCCACGAGCAGTACTTC.